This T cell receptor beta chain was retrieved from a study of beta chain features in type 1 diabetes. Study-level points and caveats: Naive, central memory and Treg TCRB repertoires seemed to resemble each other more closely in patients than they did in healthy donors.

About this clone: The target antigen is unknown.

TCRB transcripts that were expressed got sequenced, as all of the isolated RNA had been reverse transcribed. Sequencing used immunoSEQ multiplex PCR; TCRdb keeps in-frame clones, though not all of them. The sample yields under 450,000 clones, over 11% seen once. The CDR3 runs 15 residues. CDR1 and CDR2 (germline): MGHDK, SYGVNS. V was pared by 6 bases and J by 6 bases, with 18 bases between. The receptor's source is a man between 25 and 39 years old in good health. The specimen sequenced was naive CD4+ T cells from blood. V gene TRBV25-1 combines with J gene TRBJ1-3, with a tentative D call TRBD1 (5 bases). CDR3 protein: CASSTLGTAVNTIYF. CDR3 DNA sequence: TGTGCCAGCAGCACACTGGGGACCGCAGTAAACACCATATATTTT.